The 3 T cell receptor beta chains listed next were all sequenced from one sample in a study of CD4 T cells in relation to SARS-CoV-2 and coronaviruses. Clones were sequenced by immunoSEQ multiplex PCR, and TCRdb holds only the in-frame ones, with some missing. The data show around 26,000 clones, around three quarters seen once. The unexposed donors gave CD4+ T cells in about 2010-2018, prior to COVID-19. Isolation of CD4+ T cells took place after approximately eleven days in culture. These TCRs are of unknown antigen specificity. Sequenced material: CD4+ T cells from PBMCs, cultured in vitro. Every receptor here comes from a human donor in good health.

This chain connects TRBV24-1 to TRBJ2-3; D remains unclear. Trimming took off 2 bases at V and 4 bases at J, with 6 bases between the two ends. The CDR3 sequence is 13 residues long. The germline V gene encodes CDR1 KGHDR and CDR2 SFDVKD. CDR3 sequence (DNA): TGTGCCACCAGTGATTCTTCCGCAGATACGCAGTATTTT. Residues: CATSDSSADTQYF.

V is TRBV7-2 and J is TRBJ2-5, with 8 bases identical to TRBD2. Germline CDR1 and CDR2: SGHTA and FQGNSA. The J segment lost 5 bases and the V segment lost 1 base, leaving 3 bases of the junction unmatched. The CDR3 consists of 14 residues. The CDR3 DNA is TGTGCCAGCAGCTTAGGGGCTAGCGGGGAGACCCAGTACTTC. It codes for CASSLGASGETQYF.

This clone occurred once. J is TRBJ2-7 and V is TRBV7-8, with 8 nucleotides matching TRBD1. This CDR3 has 14 residues. CDR1 is SGHVS, CDR2 FQNEAQ, per germline. Germline trimming cut 5 bases from V and 5 bases from J; bases unmatched to any gene: 8. The CDR3 bases are TGTGCCAGCAGCGGAAGACAGGGGAGGAACGAGCAGTACTTC. Translating it yields CASSGRQGRNEQYF.